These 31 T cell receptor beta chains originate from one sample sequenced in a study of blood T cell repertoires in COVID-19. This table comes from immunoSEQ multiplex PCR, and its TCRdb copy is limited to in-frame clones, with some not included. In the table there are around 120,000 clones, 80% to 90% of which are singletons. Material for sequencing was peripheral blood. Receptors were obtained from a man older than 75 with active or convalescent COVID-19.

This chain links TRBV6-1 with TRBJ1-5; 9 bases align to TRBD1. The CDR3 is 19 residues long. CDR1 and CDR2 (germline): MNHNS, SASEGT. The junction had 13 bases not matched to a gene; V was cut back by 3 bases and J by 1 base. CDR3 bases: TGTGCCAGCAGTGACTACCCCTTAACAGGGGGCCTCAGCAATCAGCCCCAGCATTTT. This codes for CASSDYPLTGGLSNQPQHF.

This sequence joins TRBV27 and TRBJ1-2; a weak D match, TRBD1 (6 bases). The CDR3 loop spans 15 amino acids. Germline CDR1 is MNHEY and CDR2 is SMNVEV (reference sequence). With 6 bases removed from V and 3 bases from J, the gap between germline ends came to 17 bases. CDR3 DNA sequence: TGTGCCAGCAGCCTCGACTACAGGGCTGACTATGGCTACACCTTC. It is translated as CASSLDYRADYGYTF.

DNA of the CDR3: TGTGCCAGCAGCCACCCGGGACAGGTTGTCCTTTCCCAAGAGACCCAGTACTTC. It yields the protein CASSHPGQVVLSQETQYF. The chain recombines TRBV5-5 with TRBJ2-5; 8 bases fit TRBD1. Germline CDR1 reads SGHKS; CDR2 reads YYEKEE (reference sequence). Trimming removed 4 bases from V and 1 base from J; junction bases left unmatched: 15. The CDR3 runs to 18 residues.

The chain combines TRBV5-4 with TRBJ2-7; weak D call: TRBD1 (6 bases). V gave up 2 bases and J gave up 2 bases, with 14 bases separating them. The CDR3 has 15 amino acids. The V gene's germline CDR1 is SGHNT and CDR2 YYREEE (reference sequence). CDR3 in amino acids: CASSFSTGPTYEQYF. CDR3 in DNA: TGTGCCAGCAGCTTTTCGACAGGTCCGACCTACGAGCAGTACTTC. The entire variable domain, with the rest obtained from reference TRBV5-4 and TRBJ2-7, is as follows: ETGVTQSPTHLIKTRGQQVTLRCSSQSGHNTVSWYQQALGQGPQFIFQYYREEENGRGNFPPRFSGLQFPNYSSELNVNALELDDSALYLCASSFSTGPTYEQYFGPGTRLTVT.

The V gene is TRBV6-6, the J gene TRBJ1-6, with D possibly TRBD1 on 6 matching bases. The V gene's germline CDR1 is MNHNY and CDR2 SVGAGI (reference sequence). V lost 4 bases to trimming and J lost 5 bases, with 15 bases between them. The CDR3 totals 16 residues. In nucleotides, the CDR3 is TGTGCCAGCAGTTCCACCCGGGGGGCAGATAATTCACCCCTCCACTTT. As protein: CASSSTRGADNSPLHF.

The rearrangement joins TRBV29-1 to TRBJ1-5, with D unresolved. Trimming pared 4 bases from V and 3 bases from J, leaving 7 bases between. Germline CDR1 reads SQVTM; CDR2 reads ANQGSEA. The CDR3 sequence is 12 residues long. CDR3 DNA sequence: TGCAGCGTTGTACAAAACAATCAGCCCCAGCATTTT. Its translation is CSVVQNNQPQHF.

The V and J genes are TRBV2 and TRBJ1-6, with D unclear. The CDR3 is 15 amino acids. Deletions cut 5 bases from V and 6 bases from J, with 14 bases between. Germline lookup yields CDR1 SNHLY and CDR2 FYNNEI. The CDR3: CASSLYSIGNSPLHF. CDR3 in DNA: TGTGCCAGCAGTCTCTATTCGATTGGTAATTCACCCCTCCACTTT.

The CDR3 protein is CASSLAGGYYNEQFF. In nucleotides, the CDR3 is TGTGCCAGCAGCTTAGCGGGGGGGTATTACAATGAGCAGTTCTTC. V and J are TRBV11-3 and TRBJ2-1; 8 positions agree with TRBD2. Losses at the gene ends were 1 base for V and 4 bases for J; bases not matched to a gene: 3. This CDR3 comprises 15 residues. Per germline, CDR1 SGHNT and CDR2 YENEEA. Using reference TRBV11-3 and TRBJ2-1 for the parts outside the CDR3, the full variable domain is EAGVVQSPRYKIIEKKQPVAFWCNPISGHNTLYWYLQNLGQGPELLIRYENEEAVDDSQLPKDRFSAERLKGVDSTLKIQPAELGDSAVYLCASSLAGGYYNEQFFGPGTRLTVL.

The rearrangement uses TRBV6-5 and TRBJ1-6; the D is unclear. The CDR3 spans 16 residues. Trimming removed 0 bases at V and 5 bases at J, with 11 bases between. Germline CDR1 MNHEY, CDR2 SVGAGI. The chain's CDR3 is CASSYSTRVDNSPLHF. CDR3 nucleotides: TGTGCCAGCAGTTACTCAACCCGGGTTGATAATTCACCCCTCCACTTT.

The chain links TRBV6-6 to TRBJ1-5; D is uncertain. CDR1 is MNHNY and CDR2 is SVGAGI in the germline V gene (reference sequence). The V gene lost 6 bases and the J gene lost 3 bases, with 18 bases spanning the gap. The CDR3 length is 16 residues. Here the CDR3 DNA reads TGTGCCAGCAGACCCGCCCTGCCAGGCCTCAATCAGCCCCAGCATTTT. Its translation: CASRPALPGLNQPQHF.

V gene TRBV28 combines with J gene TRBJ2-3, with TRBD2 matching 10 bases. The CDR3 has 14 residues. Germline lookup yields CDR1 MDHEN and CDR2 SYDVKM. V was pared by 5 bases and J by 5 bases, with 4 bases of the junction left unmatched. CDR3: CASSQRGGIDTQYF. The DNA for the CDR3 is TGTGCCAGCAGTCAGCGGGGGGGTATAGATACGCAGTATTTT.

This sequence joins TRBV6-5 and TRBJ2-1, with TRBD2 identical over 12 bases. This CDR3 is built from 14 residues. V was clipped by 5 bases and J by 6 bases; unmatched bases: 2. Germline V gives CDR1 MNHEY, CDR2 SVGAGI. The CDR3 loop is CASSRLAGVNEQFF. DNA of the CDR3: TGTGCCAGCAGTAGACTAGCGGGGGTCAATGAGCAGTTCTTC.

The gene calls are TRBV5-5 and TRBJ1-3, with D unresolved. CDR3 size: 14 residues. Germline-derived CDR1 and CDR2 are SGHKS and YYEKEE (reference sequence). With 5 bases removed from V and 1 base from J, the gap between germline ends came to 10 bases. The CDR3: CASSELSSGNTIYF. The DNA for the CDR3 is TGTGCCAGCAGTGAACTGAGTTCTGGAAACACCATATATTTT.

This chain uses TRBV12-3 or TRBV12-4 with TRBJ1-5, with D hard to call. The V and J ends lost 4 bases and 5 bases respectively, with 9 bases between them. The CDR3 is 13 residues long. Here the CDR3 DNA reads TGTGCCAGCAGTTCCCTATTCGATCAGCCCCAGCATTTT. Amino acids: CASSSLFDQPQHF.

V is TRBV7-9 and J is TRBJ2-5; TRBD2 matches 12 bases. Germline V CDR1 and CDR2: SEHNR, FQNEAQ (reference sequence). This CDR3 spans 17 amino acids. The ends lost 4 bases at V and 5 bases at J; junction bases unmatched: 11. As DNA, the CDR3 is TGTGCCAGCAGCTCTAGGGCGACTAGCGGGGGTCTGGAGACCCAGTACTTC. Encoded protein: CASSSRATSGGLETQYF.

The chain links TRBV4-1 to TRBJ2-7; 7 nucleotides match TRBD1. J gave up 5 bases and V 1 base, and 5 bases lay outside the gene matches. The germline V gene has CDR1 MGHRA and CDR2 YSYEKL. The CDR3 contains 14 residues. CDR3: CASSQARGPDEQYF. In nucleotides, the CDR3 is TGCGCCAGCAGCCAAGCTAGGGGGCCCGACGAGCAGTACTTC.

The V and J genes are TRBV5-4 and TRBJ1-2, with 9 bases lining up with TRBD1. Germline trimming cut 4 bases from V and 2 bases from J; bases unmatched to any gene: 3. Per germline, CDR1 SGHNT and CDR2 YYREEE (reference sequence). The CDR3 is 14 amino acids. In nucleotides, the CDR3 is TGTGCCAGCAGCGACGACAGGGGGAACTATGGCTACACCTTC. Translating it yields CASSDDRGNYGYTF.

The CDR3 region has the DNA TGCGCCAGCAGCTTGGCCGCGACGGGGAACACTGAAGCTTTCTTT. Translating gives CASSLAATGNTEAFF. This chain uses TRBV5-1 with TRBJ1-1; D not certain. This CDR3 spans 15 amino acids. Germline V gene lookup returns CDR1 SGHRS and CDR2 YFSETQ. The germline V and J ends were trimmed by 0 bases and 1 base, with 10 bases remaining between them. Looking up the rest from reference TRBV5-1 and TRBJ1-1 gives the full variable domain: KAGVTQTPRYLIKTRGQQVTLSCSPISGHRSVSWYQQTPGQGLQFLFEYFSETQRNKGNFPGRFSGRQFSNSRSEMNVSTLELGDSALYLCASSLAATGNTEAFFGQGTRLTVV.

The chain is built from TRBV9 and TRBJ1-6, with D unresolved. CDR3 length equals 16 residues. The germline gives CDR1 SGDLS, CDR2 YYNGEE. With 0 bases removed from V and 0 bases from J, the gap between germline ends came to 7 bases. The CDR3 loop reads CASSVDRSSYNSPLHF. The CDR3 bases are TGTGCCAGCAGCGTAGACCGGAGCTCCTATAATTCACCCCTCCACTTT.

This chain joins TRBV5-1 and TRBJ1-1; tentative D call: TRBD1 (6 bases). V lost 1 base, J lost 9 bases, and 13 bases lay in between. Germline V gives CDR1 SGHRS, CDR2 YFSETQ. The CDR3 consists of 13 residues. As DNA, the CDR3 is TGCGCCAGCAGCTTGAACAGGGCGGAAAAAGCTTTCTTT. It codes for CASSLNRAEKAFF.

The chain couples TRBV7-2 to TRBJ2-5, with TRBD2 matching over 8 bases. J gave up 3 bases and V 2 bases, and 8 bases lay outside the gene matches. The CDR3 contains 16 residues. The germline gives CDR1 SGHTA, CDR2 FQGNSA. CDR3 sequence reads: CASSLLLAGIKETQYF. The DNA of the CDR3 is TGTGCCAGCAGCTTATTGCTAGCGGGCATAAAAGAGACCCAGTACTTC.

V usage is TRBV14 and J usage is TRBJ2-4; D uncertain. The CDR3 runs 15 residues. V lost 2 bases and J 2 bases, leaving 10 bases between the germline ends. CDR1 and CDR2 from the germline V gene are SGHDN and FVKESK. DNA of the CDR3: TGTGCCAGCAGCCAAATGGCCAGTCCCAAAAACATTCAGTACTTC. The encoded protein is CASSQMASPKNIQYF. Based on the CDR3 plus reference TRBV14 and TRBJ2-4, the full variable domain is EAGVTQFPSHSVIEKGQTVTLRCDPISGHDNLYWYRRVMGKEIKFLLHFVKESKQDESGMPNNRFLAERTGGTYSTLKVQPAELEDSGVYFCASSQMASPKNIQYFGAGTRLSVL.

CDR3 region: CASSPTGPRSEKLFF. CDR3 coding DNA: TGCGCCAGCAGCCCAACAGGGCCGAGGTCTGAAAAACTGTTTTTT. This chain uses TRBV5-1 with TRBJ1-4; possible D gene TRBD1, 6 bases. CDR1 is SGHRS and CDR2 is YFSETQ in the germline V gene. Deletions cut 4 bases from V and 7 bases from J, with 17 bases between. CDR3 size: 15 residues.

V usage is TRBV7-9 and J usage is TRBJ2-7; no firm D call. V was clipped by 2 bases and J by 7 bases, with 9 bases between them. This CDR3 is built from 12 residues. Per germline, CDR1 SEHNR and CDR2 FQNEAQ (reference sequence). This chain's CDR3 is CASSLPSAEQYF. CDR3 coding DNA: TGTGCCAGCAGCTTACCGTCCGCGGAGCAGTACTTC.

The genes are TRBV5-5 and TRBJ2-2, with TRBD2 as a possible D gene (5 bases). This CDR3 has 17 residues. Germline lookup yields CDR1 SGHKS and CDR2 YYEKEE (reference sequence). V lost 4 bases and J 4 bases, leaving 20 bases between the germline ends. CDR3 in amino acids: CASSPYVPRSGTGELFF. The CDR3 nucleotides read TGTGCCAGCAGCCCGTATGTGCCAAGGAGCGGCACCGGGGAGCTGTTTTTT. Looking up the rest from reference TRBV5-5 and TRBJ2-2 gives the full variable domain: DAGVTQSPTHLIKTRGQQVTLRCSPISGHKSVSWYQQVLGQGPQFIFQYYEKEERGRGNFPDRFSARQFPNYSSELNVNALLLGDSALYLCASSPYVPRSGTGELFFGEGSRLTVL.

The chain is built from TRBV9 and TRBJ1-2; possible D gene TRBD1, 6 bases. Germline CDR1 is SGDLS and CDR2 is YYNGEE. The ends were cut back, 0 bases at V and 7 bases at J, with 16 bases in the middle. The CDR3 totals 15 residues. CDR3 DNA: TGTGCCAGCAGCGTAGGTGGCAGGGGTAATCCTGGCTACACCTTC. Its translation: CASSVGGRGNPGYTF.

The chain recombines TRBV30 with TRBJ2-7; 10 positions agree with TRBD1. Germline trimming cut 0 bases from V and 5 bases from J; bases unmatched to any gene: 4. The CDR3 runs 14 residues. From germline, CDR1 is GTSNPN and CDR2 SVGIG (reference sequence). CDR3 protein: CAWSVDRGLNEQYF. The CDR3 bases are TGTGCCTGGAGTGTAGACAGGGGGCTGAACGAGCAGTACTTC. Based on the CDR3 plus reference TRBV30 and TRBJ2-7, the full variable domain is SQTIHQWPATLVQPVGSPLSLECTVEGTSNPNLYWYRQAAGRGLQLLFYSVGIGQISSEVPQNLSASRPQDRQFILSSKKLLLSDSGFYLCAWSVDRGLNEQYFGPGTRLTVT.

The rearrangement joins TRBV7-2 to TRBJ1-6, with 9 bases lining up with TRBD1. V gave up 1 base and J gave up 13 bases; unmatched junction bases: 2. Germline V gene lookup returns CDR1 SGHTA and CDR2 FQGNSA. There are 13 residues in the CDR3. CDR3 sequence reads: CASSLDRGQPLHF. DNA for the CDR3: TGTGCCAGCAGCTTAGACAGGGGGCAGCCCCTCCACTTT.

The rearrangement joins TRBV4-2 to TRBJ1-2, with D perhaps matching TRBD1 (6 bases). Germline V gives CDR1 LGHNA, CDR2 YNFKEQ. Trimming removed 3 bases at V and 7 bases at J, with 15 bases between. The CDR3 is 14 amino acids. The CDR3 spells CASSQDTGIGGYTF. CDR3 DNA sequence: TGTGCCAGCAGCCAGGATACAGGGATCGGTGGCTACACCTTC.

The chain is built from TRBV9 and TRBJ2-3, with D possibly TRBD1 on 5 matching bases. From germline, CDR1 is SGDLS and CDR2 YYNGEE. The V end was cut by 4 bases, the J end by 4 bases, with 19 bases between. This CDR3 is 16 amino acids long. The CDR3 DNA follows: TGTGCCAGCAGCCCCTCGAGTAGGGGCGTCGCAGATACGCAGTATTTT. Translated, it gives CASSPSSRGVADTQYF.

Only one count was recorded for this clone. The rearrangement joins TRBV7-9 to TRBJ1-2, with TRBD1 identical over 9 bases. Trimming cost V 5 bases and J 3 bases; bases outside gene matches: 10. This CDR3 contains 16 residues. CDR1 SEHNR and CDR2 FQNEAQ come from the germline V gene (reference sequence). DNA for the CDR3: TGTGCCAGCAGCGGACCGGGACAGGGCATCTACTATGGCTACACCTTC. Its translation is CASSGPGQGIYYGYTF.